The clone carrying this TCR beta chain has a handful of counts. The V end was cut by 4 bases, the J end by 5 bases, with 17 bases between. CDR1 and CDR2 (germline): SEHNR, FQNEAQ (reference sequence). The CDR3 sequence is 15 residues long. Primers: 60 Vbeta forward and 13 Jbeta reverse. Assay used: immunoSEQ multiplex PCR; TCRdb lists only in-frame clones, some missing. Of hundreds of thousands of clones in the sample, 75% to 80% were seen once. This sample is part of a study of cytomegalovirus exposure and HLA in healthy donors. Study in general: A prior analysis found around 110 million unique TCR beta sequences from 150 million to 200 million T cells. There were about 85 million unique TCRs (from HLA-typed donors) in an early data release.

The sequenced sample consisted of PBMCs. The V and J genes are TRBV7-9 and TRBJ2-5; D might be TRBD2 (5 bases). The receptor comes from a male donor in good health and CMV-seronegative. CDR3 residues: CASSWAPGMLETQYF. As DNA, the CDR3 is TGTGCCAGCAGCTGGGCCCCGGGGATGTTGGAGACCCAGTACTTC.